The 3 T cell receptor beta chains below all came from one sample that was sequenced in a study of human T cells and chemical hapten exposure. The sample's time point: healthy volunteer bleed at 6 weeks. Unfractionated whole blood yielded total RNA. TCRdb processed the RACE reads anew with MiXCR; each CDR3 protein has one entry. Of under 50,000 distinct CDR3 sequences listed, about 4% are singletons. What was sequenced was whole blood. All receptors derive from a human donor in good health. Some clones in this sample may be carry-over from other donors' samples.

This chain uses TRBV6-1 with TRBJ1-5, with D possibly matching TRBD1 (5 bases). The CDR3 length is 17 residues. The germline V gene has CDR1 MNHNS and CDR2 SASEGT. V was cut by 6 bases and J by 2 bases, with 20 bases left in between. DNA of the CDR3: TGTGCCAGCAGCAGCCAGGGCGTGGGTGATGGCAATCAGCCCCAGCATTTT. This encodes CASSSQGVGDGNQPQHF.

The sample holds many counts of this clonotype. This chain joins TRBV18 and TRBJ2-4; a possible D gene is TRBD2 (6 bases). The V end lost 3 bases, the J end lost 13 bases, and 16 bases lay between the germline ends. In germline, CDR1 is KGHSH, CDR2 LQKENI. The CDR3 runs to 13 residues. CDR3 DNA: TGTGCCAGCTCACCGGGACTCTCTACACCGCAGTACTTC. Protein: CASSPGLSTPQYF.

There are a few counts of this clonotype. J is TRBJ2-2 and V is TRBV6-2 or TRBV6-3; the match to TRBD2 covers 8 bases. With V trimmed by 7 bases and J by 2 bases, 9 bases remained unmatched. The V gene's germline CDR1 is MNHEY and CDR2 SVGEGT. The CDR3 is made up of 16 amino acids. CDR3 in amino acids: CASTRPSGPNTGELFF. For the CDR3, the DNA is TGTGCCAGCACCCGCCCTAGCGGGCCTAACACCGGGGAGCTGTTTTTT.